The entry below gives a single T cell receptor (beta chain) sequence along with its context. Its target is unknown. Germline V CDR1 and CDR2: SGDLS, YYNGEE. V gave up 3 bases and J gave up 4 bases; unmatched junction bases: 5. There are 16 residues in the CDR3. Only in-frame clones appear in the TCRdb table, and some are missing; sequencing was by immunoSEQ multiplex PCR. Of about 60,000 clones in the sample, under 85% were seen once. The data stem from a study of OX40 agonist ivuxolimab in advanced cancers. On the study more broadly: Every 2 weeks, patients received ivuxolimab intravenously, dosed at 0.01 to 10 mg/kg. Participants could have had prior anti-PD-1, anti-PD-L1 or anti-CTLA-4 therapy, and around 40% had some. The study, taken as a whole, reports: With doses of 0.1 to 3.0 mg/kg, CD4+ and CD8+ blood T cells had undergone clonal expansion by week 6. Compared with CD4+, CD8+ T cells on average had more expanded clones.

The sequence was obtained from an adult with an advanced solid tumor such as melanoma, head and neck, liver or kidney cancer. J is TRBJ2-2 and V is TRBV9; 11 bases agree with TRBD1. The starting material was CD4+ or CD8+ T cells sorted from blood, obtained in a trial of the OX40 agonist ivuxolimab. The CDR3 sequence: CASSARTGGTTGELFF. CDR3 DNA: TGTGCCAGCAGCGCAAGGACAGGGGGCACCACCGGGGAGCTGTTTTTT. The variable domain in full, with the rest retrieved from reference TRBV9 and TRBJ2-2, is DSGVTQTPKHLITATGQRVTLRCSPRSGDLSVYWYQQSLDQGLQFLIQYYNGEERAKGNILERFSAQQFPDLHSELNLSSLELGDSALYFCASSARTGGTTGELFFGEGSRLTVL.